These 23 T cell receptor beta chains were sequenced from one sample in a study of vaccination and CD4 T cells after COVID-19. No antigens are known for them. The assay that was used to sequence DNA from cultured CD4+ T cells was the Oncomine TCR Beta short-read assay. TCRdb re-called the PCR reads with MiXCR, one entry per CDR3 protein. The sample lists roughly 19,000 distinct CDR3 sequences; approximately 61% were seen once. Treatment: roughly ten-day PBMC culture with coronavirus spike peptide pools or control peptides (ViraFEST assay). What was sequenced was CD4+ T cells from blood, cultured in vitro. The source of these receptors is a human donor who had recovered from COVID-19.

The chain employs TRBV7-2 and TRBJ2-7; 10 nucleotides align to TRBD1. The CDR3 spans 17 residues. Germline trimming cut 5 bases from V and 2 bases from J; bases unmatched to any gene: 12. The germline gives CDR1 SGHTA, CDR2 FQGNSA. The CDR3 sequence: CASSPHAGTGAPYEQYF. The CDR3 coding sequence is TGTGCCAGCAGCCCCCATGCCGGGACAGGGGCCCCCTACGAGCAGTACTTC.

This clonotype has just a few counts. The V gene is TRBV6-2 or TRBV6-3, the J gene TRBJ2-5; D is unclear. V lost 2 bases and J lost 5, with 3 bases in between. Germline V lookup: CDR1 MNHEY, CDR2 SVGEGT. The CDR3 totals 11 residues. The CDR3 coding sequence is TGTGCCAGCAGTTACGGGGAGACCCAGTACTTC. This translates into CASSYGETQYF.

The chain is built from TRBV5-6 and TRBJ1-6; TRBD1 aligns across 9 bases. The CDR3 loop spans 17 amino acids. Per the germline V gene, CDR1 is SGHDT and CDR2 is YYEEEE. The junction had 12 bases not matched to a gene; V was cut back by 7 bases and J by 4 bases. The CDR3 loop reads CASQPRQGQGYNSPLHF. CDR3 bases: TGTGCCAGCCAACCTCGCCAGGGACAGGGATATAATTCACCCCTCCACTTT. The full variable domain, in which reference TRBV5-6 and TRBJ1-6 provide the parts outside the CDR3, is DAGVTQSPTHLIKTRGQQVTLRCSPKSGHDTVSWYQQALGQGPQFIFQYYEEEERQRGNFPDRFSGHQFPNYSSELNVNALLLGDSALYLCASQPRQGQGYNSPLHFGNGTRLTVT.

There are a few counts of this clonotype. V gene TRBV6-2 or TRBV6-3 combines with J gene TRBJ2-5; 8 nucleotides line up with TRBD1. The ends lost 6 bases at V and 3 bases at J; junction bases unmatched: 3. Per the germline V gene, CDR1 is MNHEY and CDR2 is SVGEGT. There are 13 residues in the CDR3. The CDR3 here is CASRNRGKETQYF. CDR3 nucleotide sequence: TGTGCCAGCAGGAACAGGGGGAAAGAGACCCAGTACTTC.

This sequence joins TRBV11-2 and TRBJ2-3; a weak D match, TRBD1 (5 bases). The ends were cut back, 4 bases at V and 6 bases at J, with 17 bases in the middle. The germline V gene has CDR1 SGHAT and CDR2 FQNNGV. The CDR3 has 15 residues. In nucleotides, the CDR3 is TGTGCCAGCAGCTCGACTCTCTCCAGGGCGGATACGCAGTATTTT. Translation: CASSSTLSRADTQYF. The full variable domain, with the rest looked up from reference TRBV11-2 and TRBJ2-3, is EAGVAQSPRYKIIEKRQSVAFWCNPISGHATLYWYQQILGQGPKLLIQFQNNGVVDDSQLPKDRFSAERLKGVDSTLKIQPAKLEDSAVYLCASSSTLSRADTQYFGPGTRLTVL.

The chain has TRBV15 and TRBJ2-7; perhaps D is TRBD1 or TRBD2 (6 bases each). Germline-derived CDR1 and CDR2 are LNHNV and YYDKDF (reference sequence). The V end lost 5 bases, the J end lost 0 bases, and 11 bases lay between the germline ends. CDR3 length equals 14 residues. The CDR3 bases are TGTGCCACCAGCCCCCGGGGGCGCTCCTACGAGCAGTACTTC. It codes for CATSPRGRSYEQYF.

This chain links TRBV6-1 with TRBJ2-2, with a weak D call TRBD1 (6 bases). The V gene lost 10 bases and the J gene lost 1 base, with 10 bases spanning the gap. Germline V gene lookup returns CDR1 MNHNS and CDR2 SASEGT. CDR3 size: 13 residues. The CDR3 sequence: CATADRNTGELFF. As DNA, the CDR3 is TGTGCCACCGCGGACAGGAACACCGGGGAGCTGTTTTTT.

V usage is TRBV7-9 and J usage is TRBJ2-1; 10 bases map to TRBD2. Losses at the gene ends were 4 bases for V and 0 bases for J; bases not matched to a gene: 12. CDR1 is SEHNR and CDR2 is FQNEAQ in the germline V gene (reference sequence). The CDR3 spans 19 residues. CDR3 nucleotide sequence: TGTGCCAGCAGCTCTCAGCTAGCGGGGGCCTCGAGCTCCTACAATGAGCAGTTCTTC. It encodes CASSSQLAGASSSYNEQFF.

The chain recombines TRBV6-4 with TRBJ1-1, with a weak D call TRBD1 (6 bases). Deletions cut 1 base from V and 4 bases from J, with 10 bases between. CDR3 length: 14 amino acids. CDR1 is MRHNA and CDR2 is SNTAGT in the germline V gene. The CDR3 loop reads CASSDFRGGTEAFF. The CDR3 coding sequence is TGTGCCAGCAGTGACTTTAGGGGGGGCACTGAAGCTTTCTTT.

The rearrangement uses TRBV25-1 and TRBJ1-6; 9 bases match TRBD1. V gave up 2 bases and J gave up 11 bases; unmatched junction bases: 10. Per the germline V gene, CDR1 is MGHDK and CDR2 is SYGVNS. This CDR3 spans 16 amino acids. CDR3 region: CASSEEWGTGNPPLHF. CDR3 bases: TGTGCCAGCAGTGAAGAGTGGGGGACAGGGAATCCACCCCTCCACTTT.

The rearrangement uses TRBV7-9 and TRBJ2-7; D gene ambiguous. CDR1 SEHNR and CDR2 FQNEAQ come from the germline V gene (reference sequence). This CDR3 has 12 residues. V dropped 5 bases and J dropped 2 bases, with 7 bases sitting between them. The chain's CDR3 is CASSGDAYEQYF. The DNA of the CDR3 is TGTGCCAGCAGCGGGGATGCCTACGAGCAGTACTTC.

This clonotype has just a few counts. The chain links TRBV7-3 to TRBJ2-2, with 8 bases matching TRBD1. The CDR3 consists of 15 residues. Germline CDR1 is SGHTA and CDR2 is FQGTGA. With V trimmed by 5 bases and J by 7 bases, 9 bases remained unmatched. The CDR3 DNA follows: TGTGCCAGCAGCAATATACAGGGGGGAGTCGGGGAGCTGTTTTTT. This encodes CASSNIQGGVGELFF.

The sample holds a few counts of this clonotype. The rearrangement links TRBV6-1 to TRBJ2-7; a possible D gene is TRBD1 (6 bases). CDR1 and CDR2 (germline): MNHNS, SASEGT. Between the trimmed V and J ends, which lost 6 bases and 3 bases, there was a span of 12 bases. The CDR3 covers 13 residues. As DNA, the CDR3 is TGTGCCAGCAGGCGAGACAGGAACTACGAGCAGTACTTC. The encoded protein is CASRRDRNYEQYF.

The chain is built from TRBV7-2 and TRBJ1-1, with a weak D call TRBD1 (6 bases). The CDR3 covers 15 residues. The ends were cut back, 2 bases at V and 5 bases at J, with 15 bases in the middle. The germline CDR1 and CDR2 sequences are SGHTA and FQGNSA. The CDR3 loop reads CASSLLKGGWTEAFF. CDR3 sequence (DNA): TGTGCCAGCAGCTTATTAAAAGGGGGTTGGACTGAAGCTTTCTTT.

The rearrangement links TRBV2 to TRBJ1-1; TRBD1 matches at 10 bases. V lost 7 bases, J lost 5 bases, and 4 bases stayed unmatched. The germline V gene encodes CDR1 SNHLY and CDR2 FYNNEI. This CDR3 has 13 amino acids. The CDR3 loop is CASTRTGGTEAFF. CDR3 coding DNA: TGTGCCAGCACGCGGACAGGGGGGACTGAAGCTTTCTTT. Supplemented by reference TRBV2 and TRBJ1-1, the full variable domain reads EPEVTQTPSHQVTQMGQEVILRCVPISNHLYFYWYRQILGQKVEFLVSFYNNEISEKSEIFDDQFSVERPDGSNFTLKIRSTKLEDSAMYFCASTRTGGTEAFFGQGTRLTVV.

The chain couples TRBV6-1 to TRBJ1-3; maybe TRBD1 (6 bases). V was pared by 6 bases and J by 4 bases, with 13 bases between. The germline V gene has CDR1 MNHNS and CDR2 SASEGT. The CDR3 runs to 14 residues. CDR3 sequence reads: CASRHTGSGNTIYF. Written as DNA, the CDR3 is TGTGCCAGCAGGCATACAGGGTCCGGAAACACCATATATTTT.

The CDR3 DNA is TGCAGCGTTCGTTACAGCCAAGAGACCCAGTACTTC. This encodes CSVRYSQETQYF. The chain has TRBV29-1 and TRBJ2-5; D gene ambiguous. CDR3 length equals 12 residues. Trimming pared 5 bases from V and 1 base from J, leaving 8 bases between. In germline, CDR1 is SQVTM, CDR2 ANQGSEA.

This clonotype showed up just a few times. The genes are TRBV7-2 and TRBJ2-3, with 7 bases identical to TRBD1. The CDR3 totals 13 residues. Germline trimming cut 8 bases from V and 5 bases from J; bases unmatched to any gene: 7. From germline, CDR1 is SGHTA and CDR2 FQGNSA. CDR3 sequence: CASAARQGDTQYF. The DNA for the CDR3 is TGTGCCAGCGCGGCTAGACAGGGAGATACGCAGTATTTT.

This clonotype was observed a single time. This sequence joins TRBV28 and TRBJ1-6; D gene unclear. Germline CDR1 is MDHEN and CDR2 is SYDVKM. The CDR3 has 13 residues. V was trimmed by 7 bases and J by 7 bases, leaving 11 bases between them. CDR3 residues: CASNRRYNSPLHF. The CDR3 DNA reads TGTGCCAGCAACCGGAGGTACAATTCACCCCTCCACTTT.

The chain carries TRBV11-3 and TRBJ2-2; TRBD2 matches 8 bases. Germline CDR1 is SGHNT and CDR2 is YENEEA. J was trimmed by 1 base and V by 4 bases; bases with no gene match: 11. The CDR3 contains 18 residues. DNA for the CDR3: TGTGCCAGCAGCTCCCCCCCAGCGGGGGAATGGAACACCGGGGAGCTGTTTTTT. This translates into CASSSPPAGEWNTGELFF. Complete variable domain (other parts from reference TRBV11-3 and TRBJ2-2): EAGVVQSPRYKIIEKKQPVAFWCNPISGHNTLYWYLQNLGQGPELLIRYENEEAVDDSQLPKDRFSAERLKGVDSTLKIQPAELGDSAVYLCASSSPPAGEWNTGELFFGEGSRLTVL.

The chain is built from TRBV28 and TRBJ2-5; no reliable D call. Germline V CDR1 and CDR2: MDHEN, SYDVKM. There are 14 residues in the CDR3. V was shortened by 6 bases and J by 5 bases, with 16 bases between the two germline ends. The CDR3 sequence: CASSRPDRSETQYF. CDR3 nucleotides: TGTGCCAGCAGCCGACCCGACCGGAGTGAGACCCAGTACTTC.

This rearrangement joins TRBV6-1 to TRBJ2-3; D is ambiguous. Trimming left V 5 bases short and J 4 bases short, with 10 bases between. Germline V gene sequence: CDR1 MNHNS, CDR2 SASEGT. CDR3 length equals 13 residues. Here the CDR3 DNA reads TGTGCCAGCAGTCCGGACGATGCAGATACGCAGTATTTT. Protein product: CASSPDDADTQYF.

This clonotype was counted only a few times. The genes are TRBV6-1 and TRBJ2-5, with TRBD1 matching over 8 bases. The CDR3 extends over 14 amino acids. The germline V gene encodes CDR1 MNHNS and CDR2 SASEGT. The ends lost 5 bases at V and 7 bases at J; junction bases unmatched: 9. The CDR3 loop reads CASSPGQGFGTQYF. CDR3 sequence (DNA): TGTGCCAGCAGTCCAGGACAGGGTTTTGGGACCCAGTACTTC.